A single T cell receptor (beta chain) is shown here with its context. Antigen specificity is unknown. The germline gene is not matched at one end of the junction; a read error may be the cause. The data belong to a study of blood T cells in healthy people across ages. Together with a sample-barcoded 5' primer, a J-beta primer mix was included in a second PCR lasting about 7 to 12 cycles. TCRdb reprocessed the 5' RACE reads with MiXCR, giving one entry per CDR3 protein. This table holds approximately 320,000 distinct CDR3 sequences, around 30% found once. Study-level results: Age brought a roughly linear fall in TCR beta diversity measured per million T cells. Versus aged donors, long-lived donors had higher diversity and more naive CD4+ cells. Using unsorted PBMCs precluded a conclusive naive versus antigen-experienced comparison.

Germline CDR1 is SGHAT and CDR2 is FQNNGV. This CDR3 spans 11 amino acids. The sequence was collected from a woman aged 70 to 79 in good health. The chain has TRBV11-2 and TRBJ2-3; no reliable D call. Sequencing used blood. The CDR3 spells CANSLTDTQYF. In DNA form, the CDR3 reads TGTGCCAACAGCCTTACAGATACGCAGTATTTT.